This T cell receptor beta chain was recorded in a study of regulatory T cells in long-lasting Graves disease. The wider study: Graves' patients who were just diagnosed had used antithyroid drugs for under 3 months.

Study observations and caveats: Tissue studied was limited to peripheral blood, excluding thyroid tissue.

Arm-PCR of CDR3 regions and iRepertoire HTBI primers were used to build TCR beta libraries. TCRdb independently ran MiXCR on the multiplex PCR reads; one entry per CDR3 protein. The sample lists more than 350,000 distinct CDR3 sequences; about 15% were seen once. Time point here: newly diagnosed GD, antithyroid drugs for less than 3 months. RNA extracted from PBMCs served as the sequencing template. A few counts support this clonotype. Its antigen is not known. These data are also associated with another study on T cells in Graves' hyperthyroidism and ophthalmopathy. From that second work: The authors' 13 V-J model separated ophthalmopathy from stable hyperthyroidism.

This sequence originates from a woman in her 30s with Graves disease. The source material was peripheral blood mononuclear cells (PBMCs), sampled at new diagnosis, from a patient treated with antithyroid drugs.

In DNA, the CDR3 is TGCGCCAGCAGCTTGGGTAGCGCCTCCTACAATGAGCAGTTCTTC. Its protein product is CASSLGSASYNEQFF. This chain uses TRBV5-1 with TRBJ2-1; TRBD2 is a possible D gene (5 bases). This CDR3 has 15 residues. With 0 bases removed from V and 0 bases from J, the gap between germline ends came to 7 bases. Germline V gives CDR1 SGHRS, CDR2 YFSETQ. Full variable domain (missing parts from reference TRBV5-1 and TRBJ2-1): KAGVTQTPRYLIKTRGQQVTLSCSPISGHRSVSWYQQTPGQGLQFLFEYFSETQRNKGNFPGRFSGRQFSNSRSEMNVSTLELGDSALYLCASSLGSASYNEQFFGPGTRLTVL.